This T cell receptor beta chain came from a study of T cells in Graves' hyperthyroidism and ophthalmopathy. The CDR3 contains 12 residues. The V end lost 3 bases, the J end lost 8 bases, and 5 bases lay between the germline ends. CDR1 and CDR2 from the germline V gene are MDHEN and SYDVKM. Researchers amplified the TCR beta CDR3 regions from RNA transcripts. HTBI primers were employed in a first-round RT-PCR of the TCR CDR3. TCRdb passed the multiplex PCR reads through MiXCR, listing each CDR3 protein once. The repertoire holds fewer than 750,000 distinct CDR3 sequences, with roughly 14% as singletons. Subjects with ophthalmopathy showed a Clinical Activity Score no lower than 3, a NOSPECS grade no lower than 4, and a duration shorter than 3 months. Comments on this clonotype: One base away lies a much larger clone, so this may be a sequencing read error.

V is TRBV28 and J is TRBJ1-6; D is unresolved. This TCR came from a woman between 35 and 50 years old with Graves' ophthalmopathy. Sequencing was done on a sample of blood. The CDR3 region is CASSLEDSPLHF. The CDR3 region has the DNA TGTGCCAGCAGTTTGGAGGATTCACCCCTCCACTTT.